This T cell receptor beta chain is from a study of T cell changes during pregnancy in multiple sclerosis (dated by TCRdb to 2018 to 2020). With regard to the full study: The study looked at changes in the T cell repertoire across pregnancy in women with multiple sclerosis.

The CDR3 starts with the cysteine, ends with the phenylalanine, and has 14 residues. The only DNA kept is the CDR3, 42 bases in frame from the first base. After removal of 0 bases from V and 4 bases from J, the junction retains 1 base not matched to a gene. Looking up the germline V gene yields CDR1 ENHRY and CDR2 SYGVKD. Worth noting for this clone: No antigen is known for it. No much larger clonotype is one base removed from it; base qualities were not supplied.

Receptor libraries were prepared by the immunoSEQ multiplex PCR assay. TCRdb took this table from immuneACCESS and kept in-frame rearrangements with V and J called. Such tables lack part of the clones; where checked against another copy, unresolved V genes explain under half of the gap, and the rest is unexplained. The sample profile shows tens of thousands of clones; approximately 87% of them were found once. Jointly, the top ten make up more than 8% of the sample. The sample consisted of peripheral blood, taken after pregnancy. This TCR came from a female donor in good health, enrolled as a control in a pregnancy study. Recombination linked TRBV10-3 to TRBJ2-7; 9 of the junction bases match TRBD1. The nucleotide sequence reads TGTGCCATCAGTGAGTCGGACAGGGGTTACGAGCAGTACTTC. Its translation is CAISESDRGYEQYF.